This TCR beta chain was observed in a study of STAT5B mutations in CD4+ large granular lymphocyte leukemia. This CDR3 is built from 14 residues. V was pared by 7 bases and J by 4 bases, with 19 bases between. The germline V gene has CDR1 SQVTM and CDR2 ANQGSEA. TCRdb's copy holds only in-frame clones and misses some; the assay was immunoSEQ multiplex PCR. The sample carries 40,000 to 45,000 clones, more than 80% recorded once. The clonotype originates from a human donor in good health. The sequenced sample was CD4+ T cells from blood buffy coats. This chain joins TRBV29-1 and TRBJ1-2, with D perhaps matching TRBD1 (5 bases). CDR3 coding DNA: TGCAGCGGAGAAGGGCTGGGGGACTCCTATGGCTACACCTTC. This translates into CSGEGLGDSYGYTF.